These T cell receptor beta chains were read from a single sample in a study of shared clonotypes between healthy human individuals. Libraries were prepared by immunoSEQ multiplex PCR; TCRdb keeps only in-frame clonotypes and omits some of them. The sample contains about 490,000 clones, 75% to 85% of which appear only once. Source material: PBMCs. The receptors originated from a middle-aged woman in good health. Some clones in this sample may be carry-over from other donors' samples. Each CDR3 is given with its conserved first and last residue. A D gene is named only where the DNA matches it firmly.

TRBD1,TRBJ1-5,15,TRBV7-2,TGTGCCAGCAGCGGAAGGGACAGCAGCAATCAGCCCCAGCATTTT,CASSGRDSSNQPQHF
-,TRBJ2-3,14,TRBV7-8,TGTGCCAGCAGCTCCAAGGGGAATACAGATACGCAGTATTTT,CASSSKGNTDTQYF
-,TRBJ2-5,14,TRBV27,TGTGCCAGCTGGCGTGTAGGAGGAACAGAGACCCAGTACTTC,CASWRVGGTETQYF
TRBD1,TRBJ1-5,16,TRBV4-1,TGCGCCAGCAGCCACCTGGACAGGGGCAGCAATCAGCCCCAGCATTTT,CASSHLDRGSNQPQHF
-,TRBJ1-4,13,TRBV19,TGTGCCTCGGGCGTGGAGTCGGCGGAAAAACTGTTTTTT,CASGVESAEKLFF
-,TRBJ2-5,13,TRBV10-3,TGTGCCATCAGACCCGGGCCTAGGGAGACCCAGTACTTC,CAIRPGPRETQYF
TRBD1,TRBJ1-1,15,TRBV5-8,TGTGCCAGCAGCCCAGCCGGGACAGGGATCGCTGAAGCTTTCTTT,CASSPAGTGIAEAFF
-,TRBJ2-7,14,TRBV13,TGTGCCAGCAGCTTAAACAGGGGGGGCCACGAGCAGTACTTC,CASSLNRGGHEQYF
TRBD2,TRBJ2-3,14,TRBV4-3,TGCGCCAGCAGCCAAGATCGTACTAGCGGGAGCCAGTATTTT,CASSQDRTSGSQYF
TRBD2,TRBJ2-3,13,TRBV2,TGTGCCAGCATGGGGACTAGCGGGCATACGCAGTATTTT,CASMGTSGHTQYF